This TCR beta chain derives from a study of beta chain features in type 1 diabetes. As every portion of the isolated RNA was reverse transcribed, the sequencing read expressed TCRB transcripts. TCRdb's table, derived via immunoSEQ multiplex PCR, lists solely in-frame clones and lacks some. The profile shows hundreds of thousands of clones, 15% of them singletons. With respect to this clone: Its antigen remains unidentified.

Whole-study results and caveats: A greater similarity of naive, central memory and Treg TCRB repertoires was seen among patients than among healthy donors. Type 1 diabetes patients had TCRB CDR3s that were shorter (moderately but significantly so) in all four CD4+ subsets.

The CDR3 runs 20 residues. CDR1 and CDR2 from the germline V gene are MGHRA and YSYEKL. V lost 3 bases and J lost 3, with 30 bases in between. The sequence derives from a man aged 18 to 30 in good health. The gene calls are TRBV4-1 and TRBJ2-7, with D possibly being TRBD2 (7 bases). The sample taken for sequencing was naive CD4+ T cells from blood. The CDR3 DNA reads as TGCGCCAGCAGCCAGTGGGGTGCGGGGGCCAGGGCTCCGGCACACTACGAGCAGTACTTC. It codes for CASSQWGAGARAPAHYEQYF.